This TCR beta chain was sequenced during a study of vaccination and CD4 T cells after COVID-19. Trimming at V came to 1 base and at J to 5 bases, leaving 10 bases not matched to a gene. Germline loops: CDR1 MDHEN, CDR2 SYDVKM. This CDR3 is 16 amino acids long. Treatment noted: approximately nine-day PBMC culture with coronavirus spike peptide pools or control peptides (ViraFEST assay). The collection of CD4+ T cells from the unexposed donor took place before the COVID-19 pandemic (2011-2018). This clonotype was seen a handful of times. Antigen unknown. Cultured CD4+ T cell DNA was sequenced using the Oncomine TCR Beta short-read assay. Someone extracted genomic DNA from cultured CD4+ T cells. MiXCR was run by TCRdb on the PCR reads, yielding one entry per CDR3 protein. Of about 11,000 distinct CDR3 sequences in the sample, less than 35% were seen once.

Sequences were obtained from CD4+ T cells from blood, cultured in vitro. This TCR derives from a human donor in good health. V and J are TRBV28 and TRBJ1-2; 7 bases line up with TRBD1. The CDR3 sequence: CASSLSGGQVEYGYTF. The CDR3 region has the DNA TGTGCCAGCAGTTTATCCGGCGGACAGGTGGAATATGGCTACACCTTC.